Reported below is one T cell receptor beta chain. Its antigen is undetermined. These data originate in a study of T cell responses to AZD1222 COVID-19 vaccine. The study, taken as a whole, reports: Spike-specific TCRs gained breadth and depth after people received two AZD1222 doses. Distributed over spike, vaccine-associated CD4 TCRs predominated at 160-218 and 743-854. The donor group comprised mostly white British people and more females; the analysis possibly underestimated clonal diversity.

The CDR3 totals 16 residues. Here immunoSEQ multiplex PCR was the method, and the copy in TCRdb shows in-frame clones only, minus some. This table holds about 31,000 clones, roughly 90% found once. The sample consisted of peripheral blood, taken 28 days after the second AZD1222 dose. The gene calls are TRBV21-1 and TRBJ1-6; the tabulated D call, TRBD1, remains unverified against the DNA. TRBV21-1 constitutes a pseudogene. This receptor was obtained from an adult who received the AZD1222 COVID-19 vaccine. This CDR3 reads CASSPLSLQALSPLHF. CDR3 nucleotide sequence: TGTGCCAGCAGCCCTCTCTCACTGCAGGCCCTTTCACCCCTCCACTTT.